This TCR beta chain was profiled in a study of regulatory T cells in long-lasting Graves disease. Both iRepertoire HTBI primers and Arm-PCR of CDR3 regions were used to build the TCR beta libraries. TCRdb redid the calling of the multiplex PCR reads with MiXCR, one entry per CDR3 protein. This sample yields a few hundred thousand distinct CDR3 sequences, of which over 15% are seen a single time; about 23% belongs to the top ten. The time point denotes: newly diagnosed GD, antithyroid drugs for less than 3 months. Researchers made the TCR library from RNA that was extracted from PBMCs. Germline values: CDR1 DFQATT, CDR2 SNEGSKA (reference sequence). Trimming shortened V by 1 base and J by 13 bases, and 11 bases separated the two germline ends. The CDR3 has 11 residues. These data were also reused for a study on T cells in Graves' hyperthyroidism and ophthalmopathy. This second study notes: Most thyroid clonotypes expanded above 0.001 were also detected in blood.

The specimen comprised peripheral blood mononuclear cells (PBMCs), sampled at new diagnosis, from a patient treated with antithyroid drugs. The V and J genes are TRBV20-1 and TRBJ2-4; D remains ambiguous. The clonotype originates from a woman younger than 35 with Graves disease. The CDR3 reads CSARGSYGQYF. As DNA, the CDR3 is TGCAGTGCTAGAGGGAGTTACGGGCAGTACTTC.